This T cell receptor (beta chain) derives from a study of cytomegalovirus exposure and HLA in healthy donors. Study-wide points: TCR beta sequences numbering roughly 18,000 were associated with HLA alleles at 0.05 false discovery rate in a later analysis. For TCR beta chains, V- and J-gene trimming was later linked to a missense DCLRE1C variant.

Use of 60 Vbeta and 13 Jbeta primers characterized the PCR. Measured with immunoSEQ multiplex PCR; TCRdb has only the in-frame clones, and not every one. The sample records 150,000 to 200,000 clones, 84% being singletons. The CDR3 is made up of 12 amino acids. Trimming cost V 2 bases and J 9 bases, with 8 bases left between them. Germline values: CDR1 MGHRA, CDR2 YSYEKL. Only a few counts were recorded for this clone. The antigen is unknown. The receptor was isolated from a man aged 18 to 30 in good health and CMV-seronegative. The genes are TRBV4-1 and TRBJ2-1; no clear D gene. The specimen was PBMCs. The CDR3 bases are TGCGCCAGCAGCCAAATATCGGGTGAGCAGTTCTTC. Amino acids: CASSQISGEQFF.